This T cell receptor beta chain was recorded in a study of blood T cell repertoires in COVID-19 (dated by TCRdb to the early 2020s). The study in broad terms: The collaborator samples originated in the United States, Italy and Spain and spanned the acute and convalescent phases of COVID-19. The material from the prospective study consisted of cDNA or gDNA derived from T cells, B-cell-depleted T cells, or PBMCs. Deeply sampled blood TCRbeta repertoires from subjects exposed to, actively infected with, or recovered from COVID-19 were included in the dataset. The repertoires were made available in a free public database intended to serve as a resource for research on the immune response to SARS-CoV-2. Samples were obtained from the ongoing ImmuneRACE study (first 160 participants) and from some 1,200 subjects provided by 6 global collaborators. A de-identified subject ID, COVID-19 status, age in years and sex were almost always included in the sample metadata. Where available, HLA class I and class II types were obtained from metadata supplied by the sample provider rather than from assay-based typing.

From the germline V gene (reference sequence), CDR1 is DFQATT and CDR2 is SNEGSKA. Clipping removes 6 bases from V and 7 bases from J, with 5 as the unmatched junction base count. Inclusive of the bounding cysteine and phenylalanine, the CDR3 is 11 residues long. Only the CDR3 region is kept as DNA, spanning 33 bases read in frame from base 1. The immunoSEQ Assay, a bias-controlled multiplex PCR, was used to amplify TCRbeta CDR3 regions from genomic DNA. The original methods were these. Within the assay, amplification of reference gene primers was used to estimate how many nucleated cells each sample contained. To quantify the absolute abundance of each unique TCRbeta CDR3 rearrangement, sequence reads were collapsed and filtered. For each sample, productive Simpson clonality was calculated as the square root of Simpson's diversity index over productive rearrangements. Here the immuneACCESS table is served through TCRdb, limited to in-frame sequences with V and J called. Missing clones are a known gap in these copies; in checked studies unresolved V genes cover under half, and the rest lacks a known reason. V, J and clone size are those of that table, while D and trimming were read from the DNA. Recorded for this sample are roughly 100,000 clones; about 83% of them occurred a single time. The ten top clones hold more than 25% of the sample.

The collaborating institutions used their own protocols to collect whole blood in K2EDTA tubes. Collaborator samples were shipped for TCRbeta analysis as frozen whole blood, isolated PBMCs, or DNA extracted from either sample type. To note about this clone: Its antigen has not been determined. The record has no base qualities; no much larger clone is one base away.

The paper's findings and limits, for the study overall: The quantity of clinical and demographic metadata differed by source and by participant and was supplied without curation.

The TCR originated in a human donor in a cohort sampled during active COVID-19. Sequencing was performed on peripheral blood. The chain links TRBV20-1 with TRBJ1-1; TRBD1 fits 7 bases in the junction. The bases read TGCAGTGCCCGACAGGGTAGTGAAGCTTTCTTT. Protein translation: CSARQGSEAFF.